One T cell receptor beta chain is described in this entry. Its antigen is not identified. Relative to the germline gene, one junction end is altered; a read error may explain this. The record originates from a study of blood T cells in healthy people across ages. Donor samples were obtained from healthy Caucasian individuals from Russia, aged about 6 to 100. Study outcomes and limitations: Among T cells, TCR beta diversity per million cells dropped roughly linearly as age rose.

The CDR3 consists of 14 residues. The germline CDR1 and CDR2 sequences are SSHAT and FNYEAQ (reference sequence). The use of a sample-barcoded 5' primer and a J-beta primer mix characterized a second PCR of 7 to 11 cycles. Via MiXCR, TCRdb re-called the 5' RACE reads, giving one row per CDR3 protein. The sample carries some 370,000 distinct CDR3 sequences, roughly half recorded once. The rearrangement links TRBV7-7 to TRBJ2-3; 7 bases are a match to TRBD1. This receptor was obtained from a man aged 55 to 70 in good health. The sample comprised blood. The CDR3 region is CASSLTGVGDTQYF. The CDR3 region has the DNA TGTGCTAGCAGCTTAACAGGGGTAGGGGATACGCAGTATTTT.